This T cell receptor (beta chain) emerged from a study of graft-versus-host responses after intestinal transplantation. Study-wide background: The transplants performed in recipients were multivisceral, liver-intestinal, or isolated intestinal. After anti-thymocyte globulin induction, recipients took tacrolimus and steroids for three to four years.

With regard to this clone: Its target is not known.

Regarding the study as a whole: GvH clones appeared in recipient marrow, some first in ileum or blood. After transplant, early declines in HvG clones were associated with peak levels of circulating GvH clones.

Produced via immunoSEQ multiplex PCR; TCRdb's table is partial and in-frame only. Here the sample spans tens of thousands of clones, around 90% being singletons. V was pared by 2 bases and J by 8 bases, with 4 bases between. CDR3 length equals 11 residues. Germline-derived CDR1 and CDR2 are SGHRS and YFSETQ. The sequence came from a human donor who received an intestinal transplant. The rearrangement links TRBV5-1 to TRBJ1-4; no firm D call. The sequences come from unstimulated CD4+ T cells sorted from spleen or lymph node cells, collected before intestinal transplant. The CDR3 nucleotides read TGCGCCAGCAGCTTCGAGGAAAAACTGTTTTTT. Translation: CASSFEEKLFF.